A single T cell receptor (beta chain) is shown here with its context. Its cognate antigen is unknown. The sample comes from a study of T-cell memory formation after mild COVID-19. On the study more broadly: The two donors had largely donor-specific TCR clusters.

CDR3 length: 15 residues. The V end was cut by 4 bases, the J end by 9 bases, with 16 bases between. Germline loops: CDR1 SEHNR, CDR2 FQNEAQ (reference sequence). After 5'RACE with constant-segment primers, TCR alpha and TCR beta cDNA libraries carrying sample barcodes and UMIs were obtained. Using its own MiXCR run on the 5' RACE reads, TCRdb lists one record per CDR3 protein. The sample has 350,000 to 450,000 distinct CDR3 sequences, around an eighth seen once. Whole-study findings and limits: Memory from before infection featured some responding clones, which suggests cross-reactive memory joined. CD4/CD8 balance characterized clones contracting day 15 to 85, and CD4+ skew characterized later expanders.

This clonotype originated in a man between 18 and 29 years old who had mild COVID-19 (a few samples of this study predate the infection). Cell type and time point are not known. The chain has TRBV7-9 and TRBJ1-6; D may be TRBD1 (5 bases). Source material: PBMCs or a T cell subset sorted from them (not recorded which). The CDR3 sequence: CASSSGGGRISPLHF. In DNA form, the CDR3 reads TGTGCCAGCAGCTCTGGGGGGGGAAGGATTTCACCCCTCCACTTT.